The 29 T cell receptor beta chains listed next were all sequenced from one sample in a study of blood T cells in healthy people across ages. Combining a sample-barcoded 5' primer with a J-beta primer mix, a second PCR ran for about 7 to 11 cycles. MiXCR, applied by TCRdb to the 5' RACE reads, yields one record per CDR3 protein. This table has 800,000 or so distinct CDR3 sequences, 20% to 25% appearing once. These data were likewise used in another study, on T cells of mothers and their children.

The specimen sequenced was blood. These receptors came from a boy aged 5 to 17 in good health.

In its sample, this clonotype was seen a few times. The V and J genes are TRBV29-1 and TRBJ2-1, with 10 nucleotides matching TRBD2. The V gene end was trimmed by 5 bases and the J gene end by 6 bases; junction bases not matched to a gene: 16. The germline CDR1 and CDR2 sequences are SQVTM and ANQGSEA. The CDR3 loop spans 17 amino acids. CDR3 sequence reads: CSVIRQIGLAASNEQFF. DNA of the CDR3: TGCAGCGTTATTAGACAGATCGGACTAGCGGCTTCCAATGAGCAGTTCTTC.

The V call is TRBV27, the J call TRBJ1-4; D unclear. V gave up 4 bases and J gave up 0 bases, with 18 bases separating them. The CDR3 contains 18 residues. From germline, CDR1 is MNHEY and CDR2 SMNVEV (reference sequence). The CDR3 region has the DNA TGTGCCAGCAGTTATCGGAGGGCCTTACTTGCAACTAATGAAAAACTGTTTTTT. Amino acid sequence: CASSYRRALLATNEKLFF. Complete variable domain (other parts from reference TRBV27 and TRBJ1-4): EAQVTQNPRYLITVTGKKLTVTCSQNMNHEYMSWYRQDPGLGLRQIYYSMNVEVTDKGDVPEGYKVSRKEKRNFPLILESPSPNQTSLYFCASSYRRALLATNEKLFFGSGTQLSVL.

This clonotype was detected only a few times. The V call is TRBV11-2, the J call TRBJ2-3; 10 nucleotides align to TRBD2. The CDR3 length is 16 residues. CDR1 SGHAT and CDR2 FQNNGV come from the germline V gene. V lost 6 bases to trimming and J lost 0 bases; unmatched junction nucleotides: 6. The chain's CDR3 is CASRQLAGFSTDTQYF. DNA of the CDR3: TGTGCCAGCAGACAACTAGCGGGGTTCAGCACAGATACGCAGTATTTT.

This clonotype came up a few times. The J gene is TRBJ2-5, the V gene TRBV11-2; perhaps TRBD1 as D (5 bases). The DNA end is more similar to TRBJ2-7, so the J call may be wrong. The CDR3 is 14 amino acids. Germline V CDR1 and CDR2: SGHAT, FQNNGV. The CDR3, as DNA: TGTGCCAGCAGCATCCAGGAAGGGGTCCTCGAGCAGTACTTC. It codes for CASSIQEGVLEQYF.

The gene calls are TRBV5-1 and TRBJ1-4; 7 positions agree with TRBD1. The CDR3 totals 14 residues. Germline CDR1 is SGHRS and CDR2 is YFSETQ. V gave up 6 bases and J gave up 5 bases; unmatched junction bases: 7. CDR3 residues: CASTPDRMNEKLFF. In DNA, the CDR3 is TGCGCCAGCACCCCGGACAGGATGAATGAAAAACTGTTTTTT.

The chain links TRBV7-2 to TRBJ1-6; D gene ambiguous. The CDR3 loop spans 14 amino acids. The V and J ends lost 5 bases and 8 bases respectively, with 13 bases between them. Germline-derived CDR1 and CDR2 are SGHTA and FQGNSA. The CDR3 protein is CASSPYYSDSPLHF. The CDR3 DNA is TGTGCCAGCAGCCCCTATTACTCCGATTCACCCCTCCACTTT. The variable domain in full, completed from reference TRBV7-2 and TRBJ1-6, reads GAGVSQSPSNKVTEKGKDVELRCDPISGHTALYWYRQSLGQGLEFLIYFQGNSAPDKSGLPSDRFSAERTGGSVSTLTIQRTQQEDSAVYLCASSPYYSDSPLHFGNGTRLTVT.

This clonotype was seen more than once but under ten times. The chain's CDR3 is CASSQQAGPYGYTF. The DNA for the CDR3 is TGTGCCAGCAGCCAACAGGCGGGGCCCTATGGCTACACCTTC. V and J are TRBV7-2 and TRBJ1-2; tentatively, D is TRBD1 (5 bases). V gave up 5 bases and J gave up 4 bases, with 14 bases separating them. CDR1 and CDR2 (germline): SGHTA, FQGNSA. The CDR3 loop spans 14 amino acids.

This clonotype was seen more than once but under ten times. The chain combines TRBV7-2 with TRBJ1-2, with 12 nucleotides matching TRBD1. Germline CDR1 SGHTA, CDR2 FQGNSA. The CDR3 extends over 15 amino acids. The V and J ends lost 4 bases and 7 bases, in that order; junction bases with no gene match: 7. This CDR3 is CASSYGGQGASGYTF. CDR3 DNA sequence: TGTGCCAGCAGCTATGGGGGACAGGGGGCGAGTGGCTACACCTTC.

This rearrangement joins TRBV7-9 to TRBJ2-2; D is ambiguous. Between the trimmed V and J ends, which lost 5 bases and 1 base, there was a span of 11 bases. The CDR3 runs to 15 residues. Germline values: CDR1 SEHNR, CDR2 FQNEAQ (reference sequence). CDR3 nucleotide sequence: TGTGCCAGCAGCCAGGAAGGCTTGAACACCGGGGAGCTGTTTTTT. Residues: CASSQEGLNTGELFF.

The CDR3 DNA reads as TGTGCCAGCAGTTTGCTAGCGGGAGGCCTAAGCACAGATACGCAGTATTTT. Translating it yields CASSLLAGGLSTDTQYF. This sequence joins TRBV12-3 or TRBV12-4 and TRBJ2-3; 11 nucleotides align to TRBD2. The V segment lost 3 bases and the J segment 0 bases; nucleotides outside the gene matches: 5. The CDR3 totals 17 residues.

This chain links TRBV14 with TRBJ1-2; no firm D call. Deletions cut 1 base from V and 4 bases from J, with 10 bases between. Germline loops: CDR1 SGHDN, CDR2 FVKESK. The CDR3 runs 14 residues. The CDR3, as DNA: TGTGCCAGCAGCCAAGTTCCGGGTGGCTATGGCTACACCTTC. This encodes CASSQVPGGYGYTF. The full variable domain, rest sourced from reference TRBV14 and TRBJ1-2, is EAGVTQFPSHSVIEKGQTVTLRCDPISGHDNLYWYRRVMGKEIKFLLHFVKESKQDESGMPNNRFLAERTGGTYSTLKVQPAELEDSGVYFCASSQVPGGYGYTFGSGTRLTVV.

There are a few counts of this clonotype. The V gene is TRBV20-1, the J gene TRBJ1-2; 12 bases align to TRBD1. The CDR3 contains 15 residues. Germline values: CDR1 DFQATT, CDR2 SNEGSKA (reference sequence). After removal of 6 bases from V and 5 bases from J, the junction contained 10 bases not matched to a gene. CDR3 loop: CSARDRGQRPYGYTF. CDR3 nucleotide sequence: TGCAGTGCGCGGGACAGGGGGCAAAGGCCGTATGGCTACACCTTC.

This clonotype was seen more than once but under ten times. The junction and the germline gene differ at one end; a read error may be behind it. The CDR3 here is CASGLAWGSEAFF. CDR3 nucleotides: TGTGCCAGCGGCTTAGCATGGGGATCGGAAGCTTTCTTT. The J gene is TRBJ1-1, the V gene TRBV7-2; D not resolved. The germline gives CDR1 SGHTA, CDR2 FQGNSA. There are 13 residues in the CDR3.

The chain carries TRBV3-1 and TRBJ1-6, with a weak D call TRBD1 (6 bases). Germline CDR1 and CDR2: LGHDT and YNNKEL (reference sequence). This CDR3 is built from 16 residues. The V end was cut by 1 base, the J end by 7 bases, with 14 bases between. The CDR3 DNA follows: TGTGCCAGCAGCCAAGGCTCGGGGGCGAAAAATTCACCCCTCCACTTT. Protein: CASSQGSGAKNSPLHF.

This clonotype was seen only a few times. The V and J genes are TRBV4-2 and TRBJ2-7; 7 nucleotides line up with TRBD1. With V trimmed by 0 bases and J by 7 bases, 9 bases remained unmatched. Per the germline V gene, CDR1 is LGHNA and CDR2 is YNFKEQ. There are 15 residues in the CDR3. The chain's CDR3 is CASSQELSSRGEQYF. CDR3 nucleotide sequence: TGTGCCAGCAGCCAAGAATTATCATCCAGGGGGGAGCAGTACTTC.

This clonotype was counted between two and nine times. The chain links TRBV11-3 to TRBJ2-1; D is uncertain. Germline loops: CDR1 SGHNT, CDR2 YENEEA. CDR3 length: 15 amino acids. V gave up 1 base and J gave up 7 bases, with 14 bases separating them. CDR3 sequence reads: CASSLGHPVRNEQFF. CDR3 in DNA: TGTGCCAGCAGCTTAGGACACCCCGTTCGTAATGAGCAGTTCTTC.

V gene TRBV9 combines with J gene TRBJ2-5; 11 bases align to TRBD2. The CDR3 extends over 16 amino acids. CDR1 and CDR2 (germline): SGDLS, YYNGEE. The V gene end was trimmed by 3 bases and the J gene end by 2 bases; junction bases not matched to a gene: 6. The CDR3 reads CASSAGTSGGQETQYF. The CDR3 coding sequence is TGTGCCAGCAGCGCAGGGACTAGCGGAGGGCAAGAGACCCAGTACTTC.

This clonotype was seen more than once but under ten times. The chain recombines TRBV7-2 with TRBJ1-5; D may be TRBD1 (5 bases). V was trimmed by 0 bases and J by 2 bases, leaving 11 bases between them. The length of the CDR3 is 16 residues. Germline CDR1 reads SGHTA; CDR2 reads FQGNSA. The DNA of the CDR3 is TGTGCCAGCAGCTTAGCGGAGGGGTGGGGCAATCAGCCCCAGCATTTT. Residues: CASSLAEGWGNQPQHF.

A note on this clonotype: This may be a read error, as it is one base from a much larger clone. V is TRBV12-3 or TRBV12-4 and J is TRBJ2-3; TRBD2 agrees at 9 bases. The CDR3 sequence is 14 residues long. J gave up 4 bases and V 4 bases, and 3 bases lay outside the gene matches. The CDR3 sequence is CASSSAGGADTQYF. The CDR3 region has the DNA TGTGCCAGCAGTTCAGCGGGAGGAGCAGATACGCAGTATTTT.

The chain carries TRBV7-9 and TRBJ1-4, with 7 positions matching TRBD1. V was pared by 5 bases and J by 3 bases, with 6 bases of the junction left unmatched. CDR3 length: 15 residues. CDR1 is SEHNR, CDR2 FQNEAQ, per germline (reference sequence). DNA of the CDR3: TGTGCCAGCAGCCCCTGGACAGGCGCTAATGAAAAACTGTTTTTT. This gives the protein CASSPWTGANEKLFF.

V usage is TRBV15 and J usage is TRBJ1-5; D might be TRBD1 (6 bases). The germline gives CDR1 LNHNV, CDR2 YYDKDF (reference sequence). CDR3 length: 18 residues. Trimming pared 0 bases from V and 0 bases from J, leaving 15 bases between. The CDR3 reads CATSRDPRGPYSNQPQHF. CDR3 coding DNA: TGTGCCACCAGCAGAGATCCCAGGGGACCGTATAGCAATCAGCCCCAGCATTTT.

V is TRBV15 and J is TRBJ1-2; 8 nucleotides align to TRBD1. Germline V gives CDR1 LNHNV, CDR2 YYDKDF (reference sequence). V lost 3 bases and J lost 7; bases outside the gene matches: 4. The CDR3 is made up of 13 amino acids. The CDR3 spells CATSRDRASGYTF. The CDR3 DNA follows: TGTGCCACCAGCAGGGACAGGGCAAGTGGCTACACCTTC. The entire variable domain, with the rest obtained from reference TRBV15 and TRBJ1-2, is as follows: DAMVIQNPRYQVTQFGKPVTLSCSQTLNHNVMYWYQQKSSQAPKLLFHYYDKDFNNEADTPDNFQSRRPNTSFCFLDIRSPGLGDTAMYLCATSRDRASGYTFGSGTRLTVV.

The V and J genes are TRBV29-1 and TRBJ2-5; D remains ambiguous. Germline loops: CDR1 SQVTM, CDR2 ANQGSEA. The CDR3 contains 12 residues. Deletions cut 4 bases from V and 7 bases from J, with 13 bases between. The CDR3 sequence: CSVVLGLGTQYF. CDR3 bases: TGCAGCGTTGTCTTAGGTCTTGGGACCCAGTACTTC.

The chain has TRBV12-3 or TRBV12-4 and TRBJ2-2; D possibly corresponds to TRBD1 (5 bases). This CDR3 has 15 residues. The V end was cut by 2 bases, the J end by 7 bases, with 14 bases between. The CDR3 reads CASSLYAGQVGELFF. The CDR3 coding sequence is TGTGCCAGCAGTTTATATGCAGGGCAAGTCGGGGAGCTGTTTTTT.

The V gene is TRBV20-1, the J gene TRBJ1-4; the D gene is possibly TRBD1 (5 bases). Per germline, CDR1 DFQATT and CDR2 SNEGSKA (reference sequence). The CDR3 is 12 amino acids. CDR3 residues: CSAPAGGEKLFF. The CDR3 DNA reads as TGCAGCGCCCCGGCGGGGGGGGAAAAACTGTTTTTT.

The chain carries TRBV12-3 or TRBV12-4 and TRBJ2-7; D is undetermined. Trimming took 6 bases from V and 5 from J, leaving 14 bases between them. The length of the CDR3 is 13 residues. As DNA, the CDR3 is TGTGCCAGCAGCCTCCCCGGGTTCAACGAGCAGTACTTC. This translates into CASSLPGFNEQYF.

The gene calls are TRBV7-9 and TRBJ1-1; 7 bases map to TRBD1. CDR3 length: 14 amino acids. Germline-derived CDR1 and CDR2 are SEHNR and FQNEAQ (reference sequence). V dropped 4 bases and J dropped 4; count of bases not matched to a gene: 6. CDR3 region: CASSSIPGGTEAFF. CDR3 bases: TGTGCCAGCAGCTCCATTCCAGGGGGCACTGAAGCTTTCTTT.

This rearrangement joins TRBV3-1 to TRBJ1-2; possibly TRBD1 for D (6 bases). Germline CDR1 reads LGHDT; CDR2 reads YNNKEL (reference sequence). This CDR3 comprises 14 residues. Trimming shortened V by 0 bases and J by 7 bases, and 12 bases separated the two germline ends. The CDR3 loop reads CASSQDRGLSGYTF. CDR3 bases: TGTGCCAGCAGCCAAGACAGGGGTTTGAGTGGCTACACCTTC.

This clonotype was seen a few times. The rearrangement links TRBV28 to TRBJ2-1; D possibly corresponds to TRBD2 (5 bases). With the DNA end fitting TRBJ2-7 better, the J assignment may be wrong. Germline CDR1 reads MDHEN; CDR2 reads SYDVKM. This CDR3 has 15 residues. The CDR3 DNA sequence: TGTGCCAGCAGTTTGCCGCCGCGGGCAAAATACGAGCAGTACTTC. Protein: CASSLPPRAKYEQYF.